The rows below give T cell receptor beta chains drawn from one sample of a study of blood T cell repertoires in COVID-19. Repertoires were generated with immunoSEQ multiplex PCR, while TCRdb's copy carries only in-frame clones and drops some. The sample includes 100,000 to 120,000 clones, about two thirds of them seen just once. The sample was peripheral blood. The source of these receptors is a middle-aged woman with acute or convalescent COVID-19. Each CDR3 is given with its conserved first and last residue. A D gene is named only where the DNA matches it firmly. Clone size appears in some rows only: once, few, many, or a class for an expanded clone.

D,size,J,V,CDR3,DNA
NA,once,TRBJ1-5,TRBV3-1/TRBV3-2,CASSQDGQGNRPQHF,TGTGCCAGCAGCCAAGATGGCCAGGGGAATAGGCCCCAGCATTTT
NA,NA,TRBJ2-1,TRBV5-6,CASSWDGQPYNEQFF,TGTGCCAGCAGTTGGGACGGACAGCCCTACAATGAGCAGTTCTTC
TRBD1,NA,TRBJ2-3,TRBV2,CASSEVRDRSTDTQYF,TGTGCCAGCAGTGAAGTCCGGGACAGGTCAACAGATACGCAGTATTTT
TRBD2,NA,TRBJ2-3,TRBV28,CASSSLAGHLPDTQYF,TGTGCCAGCAGTTCCTTAGCGGGGCACTTGCCAGATACGCAGTATTTT
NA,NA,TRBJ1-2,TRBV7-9,CASSHYPQEENYGYTF,TGTGCCAGCAGCCACTACCCCCAGGAGGAGAACTATGGCTACACCTTC
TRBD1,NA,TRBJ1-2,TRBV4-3,CASSQTQGALGGNYGYTF,TGCGCCAGCAGCCAAACACAGGGGGCGTTAGGAGGGAACTATGGCTACACCTTC
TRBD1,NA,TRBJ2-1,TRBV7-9,CASSPGTGGHFNEQFF,TGTGCCAGCAGCCCCGGCACAGGGGGGCACTTCAATGAGCAGTTCTTC
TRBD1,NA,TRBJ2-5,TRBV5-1,CASSLTGGGETQYF,TGCGCCAGCAGCCTGACAGGGGGAGGAGAGACCCAGTACTTC
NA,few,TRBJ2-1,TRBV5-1,CASSLGDTEQFF,TGCGCCAGCAGCTTGGGGGACACGGAGCAGTTCTTC
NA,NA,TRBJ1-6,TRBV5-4,CASSLWLSNSPLHF,TGTGCCAGCAGCTTGTGGCTCTCCAATTCACCCCTCCACTTT
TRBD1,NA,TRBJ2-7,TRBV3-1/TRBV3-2,CASSQSGTGGEQYF,TGTGCCAGCAGCCAATCCGGGACAGGGGGCGAGCAGTACTTC
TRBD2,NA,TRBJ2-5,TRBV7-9,CASSLNSGSQETQYF,TGTGCCAGCAGCTTAAATAGCGGGAGCCAAGAGACCCAGTACTTC
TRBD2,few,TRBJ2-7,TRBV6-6,CASRRGTSGSYEQYF,TGTGCCAGCAGACGCGGGACTAGCGGGTCCTACGAGCAGTACTTC
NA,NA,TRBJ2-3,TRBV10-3,CAIRSQSTDTQYF,TGTGCCATCAGGAGTCAAAGCACAGATACGCAGTATTTT
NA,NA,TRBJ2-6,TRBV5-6,CASSLLAGAVSGANVLTF,TGTGCCAGCAGCTTACTGGCGGGGGCCGTTTCTGGGGCCAACGTCCTGACTTTC
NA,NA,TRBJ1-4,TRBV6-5,CASSYSIGVDEKLFF,TGTGCCAGCAGTTACTCGATAGGGGTTGATGAAAAACTGTTTTTT
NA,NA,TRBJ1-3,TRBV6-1,CASSGVGGSSGNTIYF,TGTGCCAGCAGTGGGGTAGGCGGCTCCTCTGGAAACACCATATATTTT
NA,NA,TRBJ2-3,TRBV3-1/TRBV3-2,CASSPRGGASTDTQYF,TGTGCCAGCAGCCCAAGGGGCGGGGCATCCACAGATACGCAGTATTTT
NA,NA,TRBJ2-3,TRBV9,CASRRTVSSTDTQYF,TGTGCCAGCAGGAGGACAGTTTCTAGCACAGATACGCAGTATTTT
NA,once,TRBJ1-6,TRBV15,CATSRERDGLPLHF,TGTGCCACCAGCAGAGAGCGGGACGGATTACCCCTCCACTTT
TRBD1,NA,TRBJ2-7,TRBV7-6,CASSLGLGTVSYEQYF,TGTGCCAGCAGCTTAGGTCTCGGGACAGTATCCTACGAGCAGTACTTC
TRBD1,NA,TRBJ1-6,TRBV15,CATSGDRGNSPLHF,TGTGCCACCAGCGGGGACAGGGGGAATTCACCCCTCCACTTT